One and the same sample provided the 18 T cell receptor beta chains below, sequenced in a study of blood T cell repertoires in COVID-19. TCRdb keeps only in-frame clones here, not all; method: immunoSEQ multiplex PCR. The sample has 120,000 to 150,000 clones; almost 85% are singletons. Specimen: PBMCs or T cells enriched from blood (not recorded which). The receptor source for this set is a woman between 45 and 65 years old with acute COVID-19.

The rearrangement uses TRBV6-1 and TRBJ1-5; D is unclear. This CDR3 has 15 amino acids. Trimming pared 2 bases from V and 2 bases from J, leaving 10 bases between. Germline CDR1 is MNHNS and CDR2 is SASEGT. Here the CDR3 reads CASSEIDEGNQPQHF. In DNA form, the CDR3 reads TGTGCCAGCAGTGAAATCGACGAGGGCAATCAGCCCCAGCATTTT.

CDR3 in amino acids: CASSHLSGQPQHF. CDR3 nucleotides: TGTGCCAGCAGCCACCTCTCGGGGCAGCCCCAGCATTTT. The chain links TRBV5-5 to TRBJ1-5; D is ambiguous. V lost 4 bases and J lost 7, with 12 bases in between. The CDR3 runs to 13 residues. Per germline, CDR1 SGHKS and CDR2 YYEKEE (reference sequence).

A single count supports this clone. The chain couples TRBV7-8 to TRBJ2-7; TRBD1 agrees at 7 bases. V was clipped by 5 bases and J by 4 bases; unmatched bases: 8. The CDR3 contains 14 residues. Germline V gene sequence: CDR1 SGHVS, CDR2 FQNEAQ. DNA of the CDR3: TGTGCCAGCAGCAGACGAGAGACAGGGTACGAGCAGTACTTC. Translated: CASSRRETGYEQYF.

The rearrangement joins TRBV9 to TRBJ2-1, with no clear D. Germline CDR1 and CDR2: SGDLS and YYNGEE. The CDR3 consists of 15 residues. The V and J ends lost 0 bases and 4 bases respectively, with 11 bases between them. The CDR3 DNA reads TGTGCCAGCAGCGTAGGATATCAACAATACAATGAGCAGTTCTTC. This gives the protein CASSVGYQQYNEQFF.

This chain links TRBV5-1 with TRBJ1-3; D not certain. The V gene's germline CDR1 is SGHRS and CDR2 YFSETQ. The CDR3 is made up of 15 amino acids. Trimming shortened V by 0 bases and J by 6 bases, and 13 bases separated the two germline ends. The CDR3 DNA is TGCGCCAGCAGCTTGGTCGCGGGATCCGAAAACACCATATATTTT. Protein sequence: CASSLVAGSENTIYF.

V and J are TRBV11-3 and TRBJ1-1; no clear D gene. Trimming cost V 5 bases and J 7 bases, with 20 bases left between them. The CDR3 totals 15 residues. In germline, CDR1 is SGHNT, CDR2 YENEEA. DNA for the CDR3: TGTGCCAGCAGCACCCCGCGGACTCCCAGGAGTGAAGCTTTCTTT. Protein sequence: CASSTPRTPRSEAFF.

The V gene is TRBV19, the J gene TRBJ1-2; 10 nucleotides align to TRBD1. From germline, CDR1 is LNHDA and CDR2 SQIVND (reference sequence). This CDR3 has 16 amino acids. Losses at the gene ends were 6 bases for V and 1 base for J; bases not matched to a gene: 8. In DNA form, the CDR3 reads TGTGCCAGTAGACTCGGACAGGGGGAATATAACTATGGCTACACCTTC. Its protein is CASRLGQGEYNYGYTF.

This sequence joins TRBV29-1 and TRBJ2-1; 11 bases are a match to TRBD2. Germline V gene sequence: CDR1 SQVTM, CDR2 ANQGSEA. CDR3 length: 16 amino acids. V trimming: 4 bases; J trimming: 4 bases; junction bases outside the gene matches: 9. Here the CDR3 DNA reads TGCAGCGTTGTCTTGACTAGCGGGAAATCTTACAATGAGCAGTTCTTC. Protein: CSVVLTSGKSYNEQFF.

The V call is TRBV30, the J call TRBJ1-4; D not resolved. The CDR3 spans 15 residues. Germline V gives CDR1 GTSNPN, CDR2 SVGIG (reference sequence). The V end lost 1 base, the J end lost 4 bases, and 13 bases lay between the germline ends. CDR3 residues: CAWSALYGNNEKLFF. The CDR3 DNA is TGTGCCTGGAGTGCCCTATACGGGAATAATGAAAAACTGTTTTTT.

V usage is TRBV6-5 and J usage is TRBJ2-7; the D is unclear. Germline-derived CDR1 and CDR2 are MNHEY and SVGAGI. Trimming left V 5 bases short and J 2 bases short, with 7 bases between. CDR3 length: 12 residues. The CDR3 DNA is TGTGCCAGCAGTCTAACTGCCTACGAGCAGTACTTC. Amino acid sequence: CASSLTAYEQYF.

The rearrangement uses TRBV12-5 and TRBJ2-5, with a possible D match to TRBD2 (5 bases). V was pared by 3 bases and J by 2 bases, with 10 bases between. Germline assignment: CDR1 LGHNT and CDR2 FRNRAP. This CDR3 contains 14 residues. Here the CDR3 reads CASGFSGEQETQYF. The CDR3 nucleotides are TGTGCTAGTGGTTTCAGCGGTGAACAAGAGACCCAGTACTTC.

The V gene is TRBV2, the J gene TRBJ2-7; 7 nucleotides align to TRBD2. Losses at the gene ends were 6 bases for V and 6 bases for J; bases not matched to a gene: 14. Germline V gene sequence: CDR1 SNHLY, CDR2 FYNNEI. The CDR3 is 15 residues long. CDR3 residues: CASSRRGWEGGEQYF. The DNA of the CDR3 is TGTGCCAGCAGCCGACGGGGGTGGGAGGGAGGCGAGCAGTACTTC.

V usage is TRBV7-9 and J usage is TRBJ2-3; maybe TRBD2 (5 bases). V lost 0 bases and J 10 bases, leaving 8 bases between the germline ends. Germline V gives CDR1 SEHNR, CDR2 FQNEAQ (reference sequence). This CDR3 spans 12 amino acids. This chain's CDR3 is CASSLASGPQYF. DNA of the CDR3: TGTGCCAGCAGCTTAGCGAGCGGCCCGCAGTATTTT.

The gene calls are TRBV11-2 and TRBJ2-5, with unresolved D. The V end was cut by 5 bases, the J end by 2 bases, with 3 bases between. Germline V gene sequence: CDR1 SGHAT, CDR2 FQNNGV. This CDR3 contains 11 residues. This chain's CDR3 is CASSLQETQYF. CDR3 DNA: TGTGCCAGCAGCCTGCAAGAGACCCAGTACTTC.

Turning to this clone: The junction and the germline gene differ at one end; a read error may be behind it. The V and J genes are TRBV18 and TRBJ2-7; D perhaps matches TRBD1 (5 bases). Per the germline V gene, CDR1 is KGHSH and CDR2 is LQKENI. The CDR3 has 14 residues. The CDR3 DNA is TGTGCCAGCTCACCATTAAGGGGATCTAACTTGCCCGACTTC. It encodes CASSPLRGSNLPDF. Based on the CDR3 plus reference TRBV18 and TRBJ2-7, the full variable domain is NAGVMQNPRHLVRRRGQEARLRCSPMKGHSHVYWYRQLPEEGLKFMVYLQKENIIDESGMPKERFSAEFPKEGPSILRIQQVVRGDSAAYFCASSPLRGSNLPDFGPGTRLTVT.

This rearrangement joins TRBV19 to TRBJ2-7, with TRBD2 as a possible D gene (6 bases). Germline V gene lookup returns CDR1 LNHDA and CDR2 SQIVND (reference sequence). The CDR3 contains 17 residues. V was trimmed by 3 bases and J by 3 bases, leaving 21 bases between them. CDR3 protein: CASSILLGRPGVYEQYF. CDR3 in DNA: TGTGCCAGTAGTATCCTCCTAGGCCGTCCGGGAGTCTACGAGCAGTACTTC.

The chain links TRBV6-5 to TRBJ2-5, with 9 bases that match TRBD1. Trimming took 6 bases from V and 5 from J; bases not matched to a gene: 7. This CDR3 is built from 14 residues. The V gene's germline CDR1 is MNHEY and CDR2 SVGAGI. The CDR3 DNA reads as TGTGCCAGCAGGGGACAGGGACAAGCGGAGACCCAGTACTTC. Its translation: CASRGQGQAETQYF.

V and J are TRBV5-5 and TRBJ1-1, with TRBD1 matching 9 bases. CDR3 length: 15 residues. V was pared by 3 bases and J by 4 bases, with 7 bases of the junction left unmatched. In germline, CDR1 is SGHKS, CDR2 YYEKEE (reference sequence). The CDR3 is CASSSYRGRSTEAFF. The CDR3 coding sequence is TGTGCCAGCAGCTCCTACAGGGGGCGGAGCACTGAAGCTTTCTTT.